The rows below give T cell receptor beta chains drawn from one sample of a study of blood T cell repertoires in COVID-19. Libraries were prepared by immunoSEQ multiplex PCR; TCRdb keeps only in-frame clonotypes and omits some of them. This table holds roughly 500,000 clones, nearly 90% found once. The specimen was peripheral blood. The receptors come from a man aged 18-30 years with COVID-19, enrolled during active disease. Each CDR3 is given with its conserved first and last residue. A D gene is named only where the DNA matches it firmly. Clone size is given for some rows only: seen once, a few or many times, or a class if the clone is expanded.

CDR3nt: TGCGCCAGCAGCTTGAGTGAGGCAGTTTATGGCTACACCTTC
CDR3aa: CASSLSEAVYGYTF
d_gene: NA
v_gene: TRBV5-1
abundance: NA
j_gene: TRBJ1-2

CDR3nt: TGTGCCAGCAGCCTCTTTTCACCCCTCCACTTT
CDR3aa: CASSLFSPLHF
d_gene: NA
v_gene: TRBV2
abundance: once
j_gene: TRBJ1-6

CDR3nt: TGCAGCGTTGGACAGGGGGTGATAGGGGCCAACGTCCTGACTTTC
CDR3aa: CSVGQGVIGANVLTF
d_gene: TRBD1
v_gene: TRBV29-1
abundance: NA
j_gene: TRBJ2-6

CDR3nt: TGTGCCAGCAAGGGACTAGCGGGCGGGAAGGAGACCCAGTACTTC
CDR3aa: CASKGLAGGKETQYF
d_gene: TRBD2
v_gene: TRBV27
abundance: NA
j_gene: TRBJ2-5

CDR3nt: TGTGCCAGCAGCGTAGCGGGAACCGGGGAGCTGTTTTTT
CDR3aa: CASSVAGTGELFF
d_gene: NA
v_gene: TRBV9
abundance: few
j_gene: TRBJ2-2

CDR3nt: TGCAGTGCTAGTTTCGCGGGGGGGTACGATACGCAGTATTTT
CDR3aa: CSASFAGGYDTQYF
d_gene: TRBD2
v_gene: TRBV20-1
abundance: NA
j_gene: TRBJ2-3

CDR3nt: TGTGCCAGCGGACGACAGATCGGAGGCAATCAGCCCCAGCATTTT
CDR3aa: CASGRQIGGNQPQHF
d_gene: NA
v_gene: TRBV28
abundance: NA
j_gene: TRBJ1-5

CDR3nt: TGTGCCAGCAGTTTGGGCCCGACAGGGACCACCTACGAGCAGTACTTC
CDR3aa: CASSLGPTGTTYEQYF
d_gene: TRBD1
v_gene: TRBV27
abundance: NA
j_gene: TRBJ2-7

CDR3nt: TGTGCCAGTAGTAAGATGGGACTAGCGGGAAGTGAGCAGTTCTTC
CDR3aa: CASSKMGLAGSEQFF
d_gene: TRBD2
v_gene: TRBV19
abundance: NA
j_gene: TRBJ2-1

CDR3nt: TGTGCCAGCAGCTTACTAGCGGCCCTTGGCGACAATGAGCAGTTCTTC
CDR3aa: CASSLLAALGDNEQFF
d_gene: TRBD2
v_gene: TRBV5-6
abundance: NA
j_gene: TRBJ2-1

CDR3nt: TGTGCCAGCAGCGACGACAGGGGGGGTGATACGCAGTATTTT
CDR3aa: CASSDDRGGDTQYF
d_gene: TRBD1
v_gene: TRBV5-6
abundance: many
j_gene: TRBJ2-3

CDR3nt: TGTGCCAGCAGTCCGATGACAGGGGGATACGAGCAGTACTTC
CDR3aa: CASSPMTGGYEQYF
d_gene: TRBD1
v_gene: TRBV5-6
abundance: NA
j_gene: TRBJ2-7

CDR3nt: TGCGCCAGCAGCTTGGCTCAGGGCTCTGAAGCTTTCTTT
CDR3aa: CASSLAQGSEAFF
d_gene: NA
v_gene: TRBV5-1
abundance: NA
j_gene: TRBJ1-1

CDR3nt: TGCGCCAGCAGCCAAGAACAGGGGTTGGGCAATCAGCCCCAGCATTTT
CDR3aa: CASSQEQGLGNQPQHF
d_gene: TRBD1
v_gene: TRBV4-1
abundance: NA
j_gene: TRBJ1-5

CDR3nt: TGTGCCAGCAGTTCAGGGGGCTCCTACAATGAGCAGTTCTTC
CDR3aa: CASSSGGSYNEQFF
d_gene: TRBD1
v_gene: TRBV13
abundance: once
j_gene: TRBJ2-1

CDR3nt: TGTGCCAGCAGTTCCGCAGGCGAGCAGTTCTTC
CDR3aa: CASSSAGEQFF
d_gene: NA
v_gene: TRBV12-3/TRBV12-4
abundance: NA
j_gene: TRBJ2-1

CDR3nt: TGTGCCAGCAGCCAAGAATTCGGGGGGGCCCTGGAGACCCAGTACTTC
CDR3aa: CASSQEFGGALETQYF
d_gene: TRBD2
v_gene: TRBV3-1/TRBV3-2
abundance: NA
j_gene: TRBJ2-5

CDR3nt: TGTGCCAGCAGCCCGGACTTTAGCTCCTACAATGAGCAGTTCTTC
CDR3aa: CASSPDFSSYNEQFF
d_gene: NA
v_gene: TRBV5-5
abundance: NA
j_gene: TRBJ2-1

CDR3nt: TGTGCCAGCAGTGAAGCTGAGGGGAGGGGGACCCAGTACTTC
CDR3aa: CASSEAEGRGTQYF
d_gene: TRBD2
v_gene: TRBV6-1
abundance: NA
j_gene: TRBJ2-5

CDR3nt: TGCGCCAGCAGCTTGGAGGGACAGGGTTATGGCTACACCTTC
CDR3aa: CASSLEGQGYGYTF
d_gene: TRBD1
v_gene: TRBV5-1
abundance: once
j_gene: TRBJ1-2

CDR3nt: TGTGCCAGCAGCCCGGGGAGGGGACTAGTCGAGGCCGGGGAGCTGTTTTTT
CDR3aa: CASSPGRGLVEAGELFF
d_gene: TRBD2
v_gene: TRBV7-9
abundance: NA
j_gene: TRBJ2-2

CDR3nt: TGTGCCAGCAGCCGGACTAGCTCCTACGAGCAGTACTTC
CDR3aa: CASSRTSSYEQYF
d_gene: TRBD2
v_gene: TRBV12-3/TRBV12-4
abundance: NA
j_gene: TRBJ2-7

CDR3nt: TGTGCCAGCAGTTTATCGACCTGGACAGGACAGCCCTATAATTCACCCCTCCACTTT
CDR3aa: CASSLSTWTGQPYNSPLHF
d_gene: TRBD1
v_gene: TRBV27
abundance: NA
j_gene: TRBJ1-6

CDR3nt: TGCGCCAGCAGCCCGGGAGTGGGGCCCTACAATGAGCAGTTCTTC
CDR3aa: CASSPGVGPYNEQFF
d_gene: NA
v_gene: TRBV5-1
abundance: once
j_gene: TRBJ2-1

CDR3nt: TGTGCCAGCAGCTTGGGTGGGGGGGATGCCAACCTCGAGCAGTACTTC
CDR3aa: CASSLGGGDANLEQYF
d_gene: TRBD2
v_gene: TRBV5-4
abundance: NA
j_gene: TRBJ2-7

CDR3nt: TGTGCCAGCAGCTTATACCACGGAGCAGATACGCAGTATTTT
CDR3aa: CASSLYHGADTQYF
d_gene: NA
v_gene: TRBV7-3
abundance: NA
j_gene: TRBJ2-3

CDR3nt: TGTGCCAGTAGTAGTACAGTTACCACAGATACGCAGTATTTT
CDR3aa: CASSSTVTTDTQYF
d_gene: NA
v_gene: TRBV19
abundance: many
j_gene: TRBJ2-3

CDR3nt: TGTGCCAGTAGTATGTCAGGGGGCACCGGGGAGCTGTTTTTT
CDR3aa: CASSMSGGTGELFF
d_gene: TRBD1
v_gene: TRBV19
abundance: NA
j_gene: TRBJ2-2

CDR3nt: TGTGCCAGCAGCGCCAAAACCCCGGGACAGGGGGCTCTACACAATGAGCAGTTCTTC
CDR3aa: CASSAKTPGQGALHNEQFF
d_gene: TRBD1
v_gene: TRBV9
abundance: NA
j_gene: TRBJ2-1

CDR3nt: TGTGCCAGCAGTTCACAGGGGATCGGGAACACTGAAGCTTTCTTT
CDR3aa: CASSSQGIGNTEAFF
d_gene: TRBD1
v_gene: TRBV2
abundance: NA
j_gene: TRBJ1-1

CDR3nt: TGTGCCAGCAGCAACGACAGGGCTTCACCCCTCCACTTT
CDR3aa: CASSNDRASPLHF
d_gene: TRBD1
v_gene: TRBV11-2
abundance: once
j_gene: TRBJ1-6

CDR3nt: TGTGCCAGCAGCTCCAATACCGGGACAGGGGACAATGAGCAGTTCTTC
CDR3aa: CASSSNTGTGDNEQFF
d_gene: TRBD1
v_gene: TRBV5-4
abundance: few
j_gene: TRBJ2-1

CDR3nt: TGTGCCAGCAGCTTGGAGGGCGGGGTTAGCACAGATACGCAGTATTTT
CDR3aa: CASSLEGGVSTDTQYF
d_gene: NA
v_gene: TRBV5-4
abundance: once
j_gene: TRBJ2-3

CDR3nt: TGTGCCAGTAGCGTAGGTACTAGCAGTCTTGCAGATACGCAGTATTTT
CDR3aa: CASSVGTSSLADTQYF
d_gene: NA
v_gene: TRBV19
abundance: NA
j_gene: TRBJ2-3

CDR3nt: TGTGCCAGCTCACCGGGACAAACCTTTAATTCACCCCTCCACTTT
CDR3aa: CASSPGQTFNSPLHF
d_gene: NA
v_gene: TRBV18
abundance: few
j_gene: TRBJ1-6

CDR3nt: TGTGCCAGCAGCACAAACAGGGCCTACTATGGCTACACCTTC
CDR3aa: CASSTNRAYYGYTF
d_gene: NA
v_gene: TRBV27
abundance: NA
j_gene: TRBJ1-2

CDR3nt: TGTGCCAGCAGCCTACAGGACCTCAGCGGGCATGAGCAGTTCTTC
CDR3aa: CASSLQDLSGHEQFF
d_gene: NA
v_gene: TRBV14
abundance: NA
j_gene: TRBJ2-1

CDR3nt: TGTGCCAGCAGTTACTCCGAGACGAACACCGGGGAGCTGTTTTTT
CDR3aa: CASSYSETNTGELFF
d_gene: NA
v_gene: TRBV6-5
abundance: NA
j_gene: TRBJ2-2

CDR3nt: TGTGCCAGCAGTGAAAAAGGGGGTTCAGAGACCCAGTACTTC
CDR3aa: CASSEKGGSETQYF
d_gene: NA
v_gene: TRBV6-1
abundance: NA
j_gene: TRBJ2-5

CDR3nt: TGTGCCAGCAGCTTAGAACAGTTTGGTGATGAGCAGTTCTTC
CDR3aa: CASSLEQFGDEQFF
d_gene: NA
v_gene: TRBV13
abundance: once
j_gene: TRBJ2-1

CDR3nt: TGTGCCAGCAGCCAGGGATTGTACACTGAAGCTTTCTTT
CDR3aa: CASSQGLYTEAFF
d_gene: NA
v_gene: TRBV11-3
abundance: NA
j_gene: TRBJ1-1

CDR3nt: TGTGCCACCAGCCGGGCAGGGTCGAACACTGAAGCTTTCTTT
CDR3aa: CATSRAGSNTEAFF
d_gene: NA
v_gene: TRBV15
abundance: NA
j_gene: TRBJ1-1

CDR3nt: TGTGCCAGTAGTCCCCGCTACGGTCTAGCGGGGCTCTCTGGGGCCAACGTCCTGACTTTC
CDR3aa: CASSPRYGLAGLSGANVLTF
d_gene: TRBD2
v_gene: TRBV19
abundance: NA
j_gene: TRBJ2-6

CDR3nt: TGCGCCAGCAGCTCCGACAGGGGACAGCCCCAGCATTTT
CDR3aa: CASSSDRGQPQHF
d_gene: TRBD1
v_gene: TRBV5-1
abundance: NA
j_gene: TRBJ1-5

CDR3nt: TGTGCCAGCAGCCAAGACAGGGCCAGGGAGACCCAGTACTTC
CDR3aa: CASSQDRARETQYF
d_gene: NA
v_gene: TRBV3-1/TRBV3-2
abundance: NA
j_gene: TRBJ2-5

CDR3nt: TGTGCCAGCAGTTACACAGGGGGCGCAGAGACCCAGTACTTC
CDR3aa: CASSYTGGAETQYF
d_gene: TRBD1
v_gene: TRBV6-6
abundance: NA
j_gene: TRBJ2-5

CDR3nt: TGTGCCAGCAGCCAAGAAGGTACCAGGGTGACCTACGAGCAGTACTTC
CDR3aa: CASSQEGTRVTYEQYF
d_gene: NA
v_gene: TRBV14
abundance: NA
j_gene: TRBJ2-7